This T cell receptor (beta chain) was documented in a study of blood T cell repertoires in COVID-19 (dated by TCRdb to about 2020). About the investigation overall: Samples covering the acute and convalescent phases of COVID-19 were provided by collaborators in the United States, Italy and Spain. The material from the prospective study consisted of cDNA or gDNA derived from T cells, B-cell-depleted T cells, or PBMCs. Deeply sampled blood TCRbeta repertoires from subjects exposed to, actively infected with, or recovered from COVID-19 were included in the dataset. The repertoires were made available in a free public database intended to serve as a resource for research on the immune response to SARS-CoV-2. Samples came from the ongoing ImmuneRACE study (first 160 participants) plus 1,254 subjects from 6 global collaborators. Nearly every sample came with metadata listing a de-identified subject ID, COVID-19 status, age in years and sex. Where available, HLA class I and class II types were obtained from metadata supplied by the sample provider rather than from assay-based typing.

Collaborating institutions collected whole blood in K2EDTA tubes following their own protocols. For TCRbeta analysis, collaborators shipped samples in one of three forms: frozen whole blood, isolated PBMCs, or DNA extracted from either of those sample types. Points on this clone: Its recognized antigen is unknown. Qualities for individual bases were not recorded, and no much larger clone is one base off.

The CDR3 spans 15 residues, from the cysteine through the phenylalanine. CDR3 DNA is the only sequence kept; it has 45 bases, read in frame from the first base. V and J lose 0 bases and 0 bases, and a span of 8 bases separates them. CDR1 MNHEY and CDR2 SVGAGI were looked up in the germline V gene. Broad study findings and their caveats: Clinical and demographic metadata were provided uncurated, with the amount varying by source and participant.

TCRbeta CDR3 regions were amplified from genomic DNA by means of the immunoSEQ Assay, a bias-controlled multiplex PCR. The authors' analysis ran thus. Within the assay, amplification of reference gene primers was used to estimate how many nucleated cells each sample contained. Sequence reads were collapsed and filtered to measure the absolute abundance of every unique TCRbeta CDR3 rearrangement. For each sample, productive Simpson clonality was calculated as the square root of Simpson's diversity index over productive rearrangements. TCRdb's version of the immuneACCESS table is confined to in-frame rearrangements and falls short of the full clone set. An unresolved V gene accounts for under half of the shortfall where checked; the remainder is of unknown origin. V, J and clone size reflect that table, while D and trimming were determined from the DNA. The sample table lists 150,000 to 200,000 clones, 88% of them with a count of one. The ten largest account for 2.1% of the sample.

The receptor was isolated from a man between 65 and 85 years old with active or convalescent COVID-19. The chain joins TRBV6-5 to TRBJ1-2, with TRBD1 tentatively as D gene (5 bases match). Input material: peripheral blood. The CDR3 region: CASSYSGTTNYGYTF. The DNA is TGTGCCAGCAGTTACTCGGGGACTACTAACTATGGCTACACCTTC.